This note documents a single T cell receptor (beta chain) sequence. Antigen: not known. The data belong to a study of Ad26.COV2.S vaccination and SARS-CoV-2 variants. Study information: Dosing was one shot or two shots 56 days apart. Study-wide results and limits: An underestimation of total T cell responses may have resulted from the TCR breadth and depth analyses. After vaccination, reports described spike-specific CD8+ and CD4+ T cell responses as showing substantial breadth.

Treatment indicated: around 19 received Ad26.COV2.S at low or high dose, single or two shots; about 5 received placebo; per-sample allocation not given. Sampling occurred on day 63 after the first vaccine or placebo injection. Profiled with immunoSEQ multiplex PCR; TCRdb holds only in-frame clones, not every one. The sample holds 300,000 to 450,000 clones, 85% seen once. The clonotype comes from a person aged 18-65 years who received the Ad26.COV2.S COVID-19 vaccine or a placebo. Specimen: peripheral blood, collected in a trial of Ad26.COV2.S vaccine versus placebo.

The CDR3 nucleotides read TGTGCCAGCAGCTTATTCGGTTTGGAGACCCAGTACTTC. Its translation is CASSLFGLETQYF. J is TRBJ2-5 and V is TRBV7-9, with D unresolved. This CDR3 is built from 13 residues. V was clipped by 2 bases and J by 5 bases, with 9 bases between them. The germline V gene encodes CDR1 SEHNR and CDR2 FQNEAQ (reference sequence).